The 30 T cell receptor beta chains listed next were all sequenced from one sample in a study of beta chain features in type 1 diabetes (dated by TCRdb to the late 2010s). Here is what the overall study found, with its caveats: In all four CD4+ subsets, TCRB CDR3 length was moderately but significantly shorter in type 1 diabetes patients.

These receptors have no identified antigens. The protocol used for the library was the immunoSEQ multiplex PCR assay. The High Capacity cDNA Reverse Transcription Kit was used to reverse transcribe all of the isolated RNA, meaning that expressed TCRB transcripts were what got sequenced. The table comes from immuneACCESS by way of TCRdb, which keeps in-frame sequences with V and J called. Part of the clones is missing from these tables; in studies checked, under half for an unresolved V gene and the rest for unknown reasons. This sample holds fewer than 110,000 clones; about 26% were observed only once. The ten largest make up more than 0.45% of the sample. The source material was central memory CD4+ T cells from blood. These TCRs come from a woman aged 18-29 years with type 1 diabetes.

This clone was seen more than once but under ten times. J is TRBJ2-2 and V is TRBV10-1; no firm D call. CDR1 is WNHNN and CDR2 is SYGVQD in the germline V gene (reference sequence). Deletions cut 2 bases from V and 3 bases from J, with 7 bases between. The CDR3 covers 14 residues. Here the CDR3 DNA reads TGCGCCAGCAGTGAGCAGTCCTACACCGGGGAGCTGTTTTTT. Protein sequence: CASSEQSYTGELFF.

This clone was counted only a few times. The CDR3 spells CASSIGGTDTQYF. CDR3 bases: TGTGCCAGTAGTATCGGGGGTACAGATACGCAGTATTTT. The chain links TRBV19 to TRBJ2-3, with D possibly matching TRBD2 (6 bases). CDR3 length equals 13 residues. V was clipped by 3 bases and J by 3 bases, with 7 bases between them. Germline V gives CDR1 LNHDA, CDR2 SQIVND (reference sequence).

This clone was detected only a few times. The V and J genes are TRBV7-2 and TRBJ2-5, with TRBD2 matching 8 bases. CDR1 is SGHTA and CDR2 is FQGNSA in the germline V gene. The CDR3 length is 14 residues. J lost 4 bases, V lost 5 bases, and 6 bases had no gene match. The CDR3 region has the DNA TGTGCCAGCAGCCGGGGGGGGAGTGGAGAGACCCAGTACTTC. Protein product: CASSRGGSGETQYF.

The V call is TRBV7-9, the J call TRBJ2-7; 9 nucleotides match TRBD2. CDR3 length: 15 residues. Trimming cost V 7 bases and J 1 base; bases outside gene matches: 8. Looked up from germline, CDR1 is SEHNR and CDR2 is FQNEAQ (reference sequence). The CDR3: CASTLGLAHSYEQYF. In DNA, the CDR3 is TGTGCCAGCACCCTAGGACTAGCGCATTCCTACGAGCAGTACTTC.

This clone was counted a few times. The V and J genes are TRBV30 and TRBJ2-7; tentatively, D is TRBD2 (5 bases). With 0 bases removed from V and 6 bases from J, the gap between germline ends came to 9 bases. The germline V gene has CDR1 GTSNPN and CDR2 SVGIG (reference sequence). The CDR3 has 12 amino acids. CDR3 nucleotide sequence: TGTGCCTGGAGTGTACTAGGTACCGAGCAGTACGTC. It codes for CAWSVLGTEQYV.

There are a few counts of this clone. The chain couples TRBV2 to TRBJ2-1, with 8 bases fitting TRBD2. With 2 bases clipped from V and 7 bases from J, the junction kept 13 bases outside the gene matches. The CDR3 is 17 residues long. Per germline, CDR1 SNHLY and CDR2 FYNNEI. CDR3 bases: TGTGCCAGCAGTGAACTGCGTCTGGCGGGAGGAGGGAATGAGCAGTTCTTC. Translating gives CASSELRLAGGGNEQFF.

This clone turned up a few times. The chain is built from TRBV19 and TRBJ2-5; tentative D call: TRBD1 (6 bases). V dropped 5 bases and J dropped 5 bases, with 15 bases sitting between them. Germline V CDR1 and CDR2: LNHDA, SQIVND (reference sequence). CDR3 size: 14 residues. CDR3 amino acids: CASSVRGGVETQYF. DNA for the CDR3: TGTGCCAGTAGTGTCAGGGGCGGAGTGGAGACCCAGTACTTC.

This chain uses TRBV5-1 with TRBJ2-7; TRBD1 agrees at 8 bases. The V and J ends lost 4 bases and 7 bases, in that order; junction bases with no gene match: 7. Germline assignment: CDR1 SGHRS and CDR2 YFSETQ. CDR3 length equals 13 residues. CDR3 bases: TGCGCCAGCAGCGCCCGACAGGGGATTGAGCAGTACTTC. Amino acids: CASSARQGIEQYF.

The CDR3 sequence: CASKGARDTQYF. In nucleotides, the CDR3 is TGTGCCAGCAAGGGGGCTAGGGATACGCAGTATTTT. This chain links TRBV5-6 with TRBJ2-3; 7 bases agree with TRBD1. The CDR3 runs to 12 residues. The germline V gene has CDR1 SGHDT and CDR2 YYEEEE. After removal of 6 bases from V and 6 bases from J, the junction contained 4 bases not matched to a gene.

This clone was recorded a few times. V gene TRBV7-2 combines with J gene TRBJ2-2; 7 bases are shared with TRBD2. Germline CDR1 SGHTA, CDR2 FQGNSA. The CDR3 runs to 14 residues. Germline trimming cut 1 base from V and 10 bases from J; bases unmatched to any gene: 6. Here the CDR3 reads CASSLGGAGLELFF. DNA for the CDR3: TGTGCCAGCAGCTTAGGCGGAGCGGGGCTGGAGCTGTTTTTT.

This clone turned up a few times. V and J are TRBV12-5 and TRBJ2-2; D may be TRBD2 (6 bases). Germline values: CDR1 LGHNT, CDR2 FRNRAP. CDR3 length: 15 residues. Trimming took 7 bases from V and 3 from J, leaving 15 bases between them. The CDR3 sequence is CASAGTSRDTGELFF. The CDR3 region has the DNA TGTGCTAGTGCCGGTACTAGCAGAGACACCGGGGAGCTGTTTTTT.

This clone was detected only a few times. This chain connects TRBV7-9 to TRBJ1-2; 7 bases fit TRBD1. The CDR3 covers 14 residues. Germline-derived CDR1 and CDR2 are SEHNR and FQNEAQ (reference sequence). Trimming cost V 1 base and J 7 bases; bases outside gene matches: 6. This CDR3 is CASSLVTGRSGYTF. CDR3 coding DNA: TGTGCCAGCAGCTTAGTGACAGGGAGGAGTGGCTACACCTTC.

In this sample, this clone turned up a few times. The chain carries TRBV27 and TRBJ2-7, with 8 bases aligning to TRBD2. Germline CDR1 MNHEY, CDR2 SMNVEV (reference sequence). V was clipped by 6 bases and J by 2 bases; unmatched bases: 9. This CDR3 is 15 amino acids long. CDR3 amino acids: CASRSLAGKTYEQYV. The CDR3 DNA sequence: TGTGCCAGCAGATCTTTAGCGGGAAAGACCTACGAGCAGTACGTC.

This clone came up a few times. This chain uses TRBV25-1 with TRBJ2-3, with D maybe TRBD1 (5 bases). The CDR3 sequence is 12 residues long. From germline, CDR1 is MGHDK and CDR2 SYGVNS. The V gene lost 4 bases and the J gene lost 7 bases, with 9 bases spanning the gap. CDR3: CASSGGANTQYF. In DNA form, the CDR3 reads TGTGCCAGCAGTGGGGGCGCGAATACGCAGTATTTT.

The chain uses TRBV4-1 and TRBJ2-5; 9 positions match TRBD1. The CDR3 sequence is 19 residues long. Germline CDR1 is MGHRA and CDR2 is YSYEKL. The J segment lost 3 bases and the V segment lost 1 base, leaving 15 bases of the junction unmatched. Here the CDR3 DNA reads TGCGCCAGCAGCCAAGCATGGGACAGGGAAGTAGGTTCCGAAGAGACCCAGTACTTC. It yields the protein CASSQAWDREVGSEETQYF.

The chain has TRBV10-1 and TRBJ2-7; D possibly corresponds to TRBD1 (6 bases). Per the germline V gene, CDR1 is WNHNN and CDR2 is SYGVQD (reference sequence). V was shortened by 0 bases and J by 5 bases, with 8 bases between the two germline ends. The CDR3 has 13 residues. CDR3 in DNA: TGCGCCAGCAGTGAGTCGGGGGCCCACGAGCAGTACTTC. It yields the protein CASSESGAHEQYF.

The CDR3: CASSTGGPGGQYF. The CDR3 DNA reads TGTGCCAGCTCCACAGGGGGCCCAGGGGGGCAGTACTTC. The chain joins TRBV7-3 to TRBJ2-7, with 9 bases fitting TRBD1. The trim removed 8 bases at V and 9 bases at J, leaving 11 bases unmatched. Per germline, CDR1 SGHTA and CDR2 FQGTGA. The CDR3 is 13 residues long.

The chain employs TRBV6-5 and TRBJ2-5; 7 positions agree with TRBD1. The CDR3 sequence is 14 residues long. CDR1 and CDR2 (germline): MNHEY, SVGAGI. V gave up 5 bases and J gave up 5 bases; unmatched junction bases: 8. The CDR3 reads CASSPNRGQETQYF. CDR3 coding DNA: TGTGCCAGCAGTCCCAACAGGGGTCAGGAGACCCAGTACTTC.

The rearrangement links TRBV6-5 to TRBJ2-3; possibly TRBD2 for D (5 bases). The CDR3 length is 16 residues. Deletions cut 0 bases from V and 1 base from J, with 11 bases between. Per germline, CDR1 MNHEY and CDR2 SVGAGI. In nucleotides, the CDR3 is TGTGCCAGCAGTTACTCGGGTAGCGTGGGCACAGATACGCAGTATTTT. Translated, it gives CASSYSGSVGTDTQYF.

V usage is TRBV30 and J usage is TRBJ1-4, with D possibly matching TRBD1 (6 bases). The CDR3 length is 14 residues. Per germline, CDR1 GTSNPN and CDR2 SVGIG (reference sequence). Trimming left V 1 base short and J 8 bases short, with 14 bases between. As DNA, the CDR3 is TGTGCCTGGAGTGCCGGGAGGGGGAGGGAAAAACTGTTTTTT. Its protein is CAWSAGRGREKLFF.

The chain carries TRBV28 and TRBJ1-2; tentatively, D is TRBD1 (6 bases). The CDR3 is made up of 16 amino acids. V was cut by 4 bases and J by 2 bases, with 17 bases left in between. CDR1 is MDHEN and CDR2 is SYDVKM in the germline V gene. CDR3 sequence (DNA): TGTGCCAGCAGTTCACGGGTAACAGGGAAGAACTATGGCTACACCTTC. Protein: CASSSRVTGKNYGYTF.

The V gene is TRBV18, the J gene TRBJ1-1, with D possibly TRBD1 on 6 matching bases. CDR3 size: 13 residues. Germline values: CDR1 KGHSH, CDR2 LQKENI. Between the trimmed V and J ends, which lost 1 base and 5 bases, there was a span of 8 bases. CDR3 nucleotides: TGTGCCAGCTCACCACGGACAGAGACTGAAGCTTTCTTT. The encoded protein is CASSPRTETEAFF.

This clone was found a few times. The chain links TRBV5-4 to TRBJ2-1, with 13 bases aligning to TRBD2. There are 16 residues in the CDR3. The J segment lost 7 bases and the V segment lost 4 bases, leaving 8 bases of the junction unmatched. Germline lookup yields CDR1 SGHNT and CDR2 YYREEE (reference sequence). The CDR3 DNA is TGTGCCAGCAGCCGGAGGACTAGCGGGAGAGGTAATGAGCAGTTCTTC. The encoded protein is CASSRRTSGRGNEQFF.

In its sample, this clone was seen a few times. The identical CDR3 is also encoded by other nucleotide sequences in the sample. The chain carries TRBV27 and TRBJ1-2; TRBD1 agrees at 8 bases. This CDR3 comprises 13 residues. The ends lost 3 bases at V and 6 bases at J; junction bases unmatched: 3. From germline, CDR1 is MNHEY and CDR2 SMNVEV (reference sequence). CDR3 loop: CASSLQGADGYTF. In DNA, the CDR3 is TGTGCCAGCAGTTTGCAGGGGGCTGATGGCTACACCTTC.

This clone appeared once. This chain connects TRBV11-2 to TRBJ1-2; TRBD1 matches 10 bases. Per germline, CDR1 SGHAT and CDR2 FQNNGV. CDR3 length: 14 amino acids. With 1 base clipped from V and 6 bases from J, the junction kept 2 bases outside the gene matches. CDR3 nucleotide sequence: TGTGCCAGCAGCTTAGGACAGGGGGCGAATGGCTACACCTTC. It translates to CASSLGQGANGYTF. Filled out from reference TRBV11-2 and TRBJ1-2, the complete variable domain reads EAGVAQSPRYKIIEKRQSVAFWCNPISGHATLYWYQQILGQGPKLLIQFQNNGVVDDSQLPKDRFSAERLKGVDSTLKIQPAKLEDSAVYLCASSLGQGANGYTFGSGTRLTVV.

Points on this clone: At one boundary the junction diverges from the germline segment, which might be a read error. The chain uses TRBV28 and TRBJ1-2, with D possibly TRBD1 on 6 matching bases. This CDR3 region has 12 residues. In germline, CDR1 is MDHEN, CDR2 SYDVKM. As DNA, the CDR3 is TGTGCCAGCAGCCCTACCTACCGAGAGGGGGCCTTC. Amino acid sequence: CASSPTYREGAF.

The rearrangement uses TRBV5-1 and TRBJ1-2; TRBD1 agrees at 9 bases. Looked up from germline, CDR1 is SGHRS and CDR2 is YFSETQ. This CDR3 is built from 15 residues. J lost 4 bases, V lost 0 bases, and 4 bases had no gene match. CDR3 bases: TGCGCCAGCAGCTTGGGGGGACAGGGTGCCTATGGCTACACCTTC. Translating gives CASSLGGQGAYGYTF.

There are a few counts of this clone. The CDR3 protein is CASSLGGAGAGYNEQFF. As DNA, the CDR3 is TGTGCCAGCAGCTTAGGGGGCGCGGGAGCGGGATACAATGAGCAGTTCTTC. The chain uses TRBV7-8 and TRBJ2-1, with TRBD2 matching 7 bases. Germline lookup yields CDR1 SGHVS and CDR2 FQNEAQ. The CDR3 extends over 17 amino acids. The V segment lost 1 base and the J segment 4 bases; nucleotides outside the gene matches: 10.

The chain joins TRBV7-9 to TRBJ1-1; TRBD1 might be the D (5 bases). Germline V gene lookup returns CDR1 SEHNR and CDR2 FQNEAQ (reference sequence). The CDR3 totals 14 residues. V lost 3 bases and J lost 3, with 11 bases in between. CDR3 residues: CASSFTRGDTEAFF. CDR3 in DNA: TGTGCCAGCAGCTTTACCCGGGGGGACACTGAAGCTTTCTTT.

In its sample, this clone was seen a few times. The chain links TRBV4-2 to TRBJ2-1; D possibly corresponds to TRBD2 (5 bases). The CDR3 contains 21 residues. V shed 0 bases and J shed 0 bases, with 24 bases lying between them. The germline CDR1 and CDR2 sequences are LGHNA and YNFKEQ. The CDR3 is CASSQDWRSHSFYGSYNEQFF. CDR3 nucleotide sequence: TGTGCCAGCAGCCAAGATTGGAGGTCTCATTCCTTTTATGGCTCCTACAATGAGCAGTTCTTC.